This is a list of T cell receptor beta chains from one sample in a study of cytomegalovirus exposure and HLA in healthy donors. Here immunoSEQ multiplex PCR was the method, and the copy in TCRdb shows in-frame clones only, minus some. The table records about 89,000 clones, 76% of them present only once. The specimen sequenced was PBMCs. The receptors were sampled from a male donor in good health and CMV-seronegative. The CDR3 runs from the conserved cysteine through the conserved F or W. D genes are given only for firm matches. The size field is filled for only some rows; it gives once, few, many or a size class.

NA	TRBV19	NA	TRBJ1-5	CASSISPLERAGQPQHF	TGTGCCAGTAGTATTTCGCCTTTAGAGAGGGCCGGTCAGCCCCAGCATTTT
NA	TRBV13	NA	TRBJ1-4	CASSLGLGAEEKLFF	TGTGCCAGCAGCTTAGGCCTAGGGGCGGAGGAAAAACTGTTTTTT
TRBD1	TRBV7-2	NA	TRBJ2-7	CASRADRDRGIREQYF	TGTGCCAGCAGGGCAGACCGGGACAGGGGGATTCGGGAGCAGTACTTC
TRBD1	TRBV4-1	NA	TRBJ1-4	CASSPNDRVTNEKLFF	TGCGCCAGCAGCCCAAACGACAGGGTAACTAATGAAAAACTGTTTTTT
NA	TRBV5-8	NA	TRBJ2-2	CASSPTRVFSGELFF	TGTGCCAGCAGCCCAACCAGGGTTTTCTCCGGGGAGCTGTTTTTT
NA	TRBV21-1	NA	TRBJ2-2	CASSKSPREGGPNTGELFF	TGTGCCAGCAGCAAAAGCCCCCGAGAAGGGGGACCGAACACCGGGGAGCTGTTTTTT
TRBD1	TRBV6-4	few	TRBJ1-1	CASSDSRQGWTEAFF	TGTGCCAGCAGTGACTCGAGACAGGGATGGACTGAAGCTTTCTTT
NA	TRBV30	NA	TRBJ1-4	CACEGESREKLFF	TGTGCCTGTGAGGGGGAGTCGCGAGAAAAACTGTTTTTT
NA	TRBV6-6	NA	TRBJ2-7	CASLRSGNYEQYF	TGTGCCAGCCTCAGGTCAGGGAACTACGAGCAGTACTTC
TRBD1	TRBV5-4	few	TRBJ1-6	CASSSGQDSYNSPLHF	TGTGCCAGCAGCTCCGGACAGGACTCCTATAATTCACCCCTCCACTTT
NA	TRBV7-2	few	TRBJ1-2	CASSLAQGGAWGYTF	TGTGCCAGCAGCTTAGCGCAAGGAGGGGCTTGGGGCTACACCTTC
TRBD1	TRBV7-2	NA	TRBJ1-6	CASSLDRQGNSPLHF	TGTGCCAGCAGCTTAGACCGACAGGGCAATTCACCCCTCCACTTT
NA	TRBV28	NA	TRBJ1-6	CATTASSYNSPLHF	TGTGCCACAACAGCAAGCTCCTATAATTCACCCCTCCACTTT
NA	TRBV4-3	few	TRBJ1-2	CASSWEVLRASGYTF	TGCGCCAGCAGTTGGGAAGTATTGAGGGCTAGTGGCTACACCTTC
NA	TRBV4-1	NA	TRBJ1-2	CASSQGTGIGGYTF	TGCGCCAGCAGCCAAGGGACGGGAATCGGAGGCTACACCTTC
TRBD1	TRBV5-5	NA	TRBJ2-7	CASSSGQGNYEQYF	TGTGCCAGCAGCTCCGGACAGGGTAACTACGAGCAGTACTTC
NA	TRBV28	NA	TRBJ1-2	CASSSARHLSGFGYTF	TGTGCCAGCAGTTCCGCCCGACACCTCTCAGGGTTCGGCTACACCTTC
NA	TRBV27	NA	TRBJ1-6	CASSLSYPPGPGNSPLHF	TGTGCCAGCAGTTTATCGTATCCCCCAGGGCCCGGGAATTCACCCCTCCACTTT
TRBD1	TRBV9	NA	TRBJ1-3	CASSQRQGTGNTIYF	TGTGCCAGCAGCCAAAGACAGGGGACTGGAAACACCATATATTTT
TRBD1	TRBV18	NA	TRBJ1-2	CASSQGQAAYGYTF	TGTGCCAGCTCCCAGGGACAGGCGGCCTATGGCTACACCTTC
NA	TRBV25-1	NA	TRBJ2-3	CASSETVSTDTQYF	TGTGCCAGCAGTGAGACAGTTAGCACAGATACGCAGTATTTT
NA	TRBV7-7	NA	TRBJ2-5	CASSLEWEETQYF	TGTGCTAGCAGCTTGGAGTGGGAAGAGACCCAGTACTTC
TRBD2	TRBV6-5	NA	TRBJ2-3	CASSYSAGLAGGSQYF	TGTGCCAGCAGTTACTCTGCTGGACTAGCGGGGGGCTCGCAGTATTTT
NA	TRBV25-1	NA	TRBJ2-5	CASSEFKLQETQYF	TGTGCCAGCAGTGAATTTAAATTACAAGAGACCCAGTACTTC
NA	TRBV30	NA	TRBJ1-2	CAWKQATGYGYTF	TGTGCCTGGAAACAGGCCACGGGCTATGGCTACACCTTC
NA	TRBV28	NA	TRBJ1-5	CASTGFNQPQHF	TGTGCCAGCACAGGGTTCAATCAGCCCCAGCATTTT
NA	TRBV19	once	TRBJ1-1	CASTHLGDTPEAFF	TGTGCCAGTACCCATTTAGGGGACACCCCTGAAGCTTTCTTT
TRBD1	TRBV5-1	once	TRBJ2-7	CASSPRFLGQGEYEQYF	TGCGCCAGCAGCCCCCGATTCCTCGGACAGGGTGAATACGAGCAGTACTTC
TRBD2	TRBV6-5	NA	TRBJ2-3	CASRRGGRTDTQYF	TGTGCCAGCCGGCGCGGGGGGCGGACAGATACGCAGTATTTT
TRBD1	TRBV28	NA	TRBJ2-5	CASSSGQLQETQYF	TGTGCCAGCAGTTCGGGACAGCTCCAAGAGACCCAGTACTTC
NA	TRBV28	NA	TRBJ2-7	CASSPTGDYEQYF	TGTGCCAGCAGCCCCACCGGTGACTACGAGCAGTACTTC
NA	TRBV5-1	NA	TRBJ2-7	CASSLGTRTYEQYF	TGCGCCAGCAGCTTGGGGACTCGGACCTACGAGCAGTACTTC
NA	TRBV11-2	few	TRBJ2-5	CASSLGRGWGETQYF	TGTGCCAGCAGCTTAGGGCGGGGCTGGGGAGAGACCCAGTACTTC
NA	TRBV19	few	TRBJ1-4	CASSISSVGEEFF	TGTGCCAGTAGTATTTCGTCGGTAGGGGAAGAGTTTTTT
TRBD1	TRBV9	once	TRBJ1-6	CASSLPGDRNSPLHF	TGTGCCAGCAGCTTACCTGGGGACAGAAATTCACCCCTCCACTTT
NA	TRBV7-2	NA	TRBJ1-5	CASSPRGGTTSNQPQHF	TGTGCCAGCAGCCCTAGAGGAGGCACGACTAGCAATCAGCCCCAGCATTTT
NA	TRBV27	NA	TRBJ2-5	CASSFISGETQYF	TGTGCCAGCAGTTTTATTTCAGGAGAGACCCAGTACTTC
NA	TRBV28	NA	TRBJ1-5	CASSFRQLGQPQHF	TGTGCCAGCAGTTTTCGACAGCTTGGTCAGCCCCAGCATTTT
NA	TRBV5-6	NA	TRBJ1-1	CASSSLQNTEAFF	TGTGCCAGCAGCTCACTCCAGAACACTGAAGCTTTCTTT
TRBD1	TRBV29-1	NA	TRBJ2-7	CSVGDRGQQGQYF	TGCAGCGTTGGGGACAGGGGGCAGCAGGGGCAGTACTTC
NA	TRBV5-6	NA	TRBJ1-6	CASSANRGSYNSPLHF	TGTGCCAGCAGCGCAAACCGAGGCTCCTATAATTCACCCCTCCACTTT
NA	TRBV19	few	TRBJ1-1	CASSIGPAPMNTEAFF	TGTGCCAGTAGTATAGGGCCCGCCCCCATGAACACTGAAGCTTTCTTT
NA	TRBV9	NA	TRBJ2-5	CASSAVASPLQETQYF	TGTGCCAGCAGCGCTGTAGCCTCCCCGCTCCAAGAGACCCAGTACTTC
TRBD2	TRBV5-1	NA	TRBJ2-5	CASSLSPSGIGETQYF	TGCGCCAGCAGCTTAAGTCCCAGCGGGATAGGGGAGACCCAGTACTTC
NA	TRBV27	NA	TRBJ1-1	CASRPLELTEAFF	TGTGCCAGCAGGCCGCTTGAACTAACTGAAGCTTTCTTT
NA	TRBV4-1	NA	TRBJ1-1	CASSLATVLTEAFF	TGCGCCAGCAGCCTCGCGACAGTCCTCACTGAAGCTTTCTTT
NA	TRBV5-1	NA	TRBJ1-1	CASSLSGQLNTEAFF	TGCGCCAGCAGCTTGAGCGGACAGTTGAACACTGAAGCTTTCTTT
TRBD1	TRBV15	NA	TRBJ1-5	CATSQGDNQPQHF	TGTGCCACCAGTCAGGGGGACAATCAGCCCCAGCATTTT
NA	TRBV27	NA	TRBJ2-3	CASSLRNEGDTQYF	TGTGCCAGCAGTTTACGCAATGAGGGTGATACGCAGTATTTT
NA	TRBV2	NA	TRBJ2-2	CASLRAMNTGELFF	TGTGCCAGCCTTAGAGCCATGAACACCGGGGAGCTGTTTTTT
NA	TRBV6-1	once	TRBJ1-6	CASSDFRGKPSPLHF	NA
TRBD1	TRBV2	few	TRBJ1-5	CATGQALYAAQHF	TGTGCCACCGGACAGGCTCTTTATGCGGCCCAGCATTTT
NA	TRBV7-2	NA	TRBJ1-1	CASSLVVRNTEAFF	TGTGCCAGCAGCCTAGTCGTCCGGAACACTGAAGCTTTCTTT
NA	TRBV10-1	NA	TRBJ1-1	CASSEGRQGNTEAFF	TGCGCCAGCAGTGAGGGAAGGCAGGGGAACACTGAAGCTTTCTTT
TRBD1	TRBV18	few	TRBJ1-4	CASSPGQGVRKLFF	TGTGCCAGCTCACCTGGACAGGGGGTGAGGAAACTGTTTTTT
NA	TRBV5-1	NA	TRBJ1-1	CASSLGRTGFYTEAFF	TGCGCCAGCAGCTTGGGAAGAACAGGGTTCTACACTGAAGCTTTCTTT
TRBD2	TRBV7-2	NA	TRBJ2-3	CASSLLAPSGGSTDTQYF	TGTGCCAGCAGCTTATTAGCTCCCAGCGGGGGGTCCACAGATACGCAGTATTTT
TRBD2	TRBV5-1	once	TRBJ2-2	CASSLIAGDVGELFF	TGCGCCAGCAGCTTAATAGCGGGAGATGTCGGGGAGCTGTTTTTT
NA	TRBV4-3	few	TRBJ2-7	CASSQVAVGGHEQYF	TGCGCCAGCAGCCAAGTCGCGGTAGGCGGCCACGAGCAGTACTTC